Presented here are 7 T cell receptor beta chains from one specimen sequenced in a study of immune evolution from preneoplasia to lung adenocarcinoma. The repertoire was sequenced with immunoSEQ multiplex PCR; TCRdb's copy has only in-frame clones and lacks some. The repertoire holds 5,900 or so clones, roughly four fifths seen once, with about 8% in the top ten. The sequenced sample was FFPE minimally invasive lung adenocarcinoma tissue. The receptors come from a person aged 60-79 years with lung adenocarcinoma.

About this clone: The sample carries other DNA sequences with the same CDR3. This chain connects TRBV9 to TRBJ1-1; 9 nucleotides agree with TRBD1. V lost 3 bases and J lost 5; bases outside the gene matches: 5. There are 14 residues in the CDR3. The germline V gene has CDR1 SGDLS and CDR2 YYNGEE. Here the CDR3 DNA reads TGTGCCAGCAGCGAACAGGGGGCTGGTACTGAAGCTTTCTTT. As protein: CASSEQGAGTEAFF.

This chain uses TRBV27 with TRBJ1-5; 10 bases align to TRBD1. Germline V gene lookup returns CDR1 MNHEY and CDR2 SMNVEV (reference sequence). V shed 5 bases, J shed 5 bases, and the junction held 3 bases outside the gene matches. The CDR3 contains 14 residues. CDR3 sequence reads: CASSEGTGDQPQHF. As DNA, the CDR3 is TGTGCCAGCAGTGAGGGGACAGGGGATCAGCCCCAGCATTTT.

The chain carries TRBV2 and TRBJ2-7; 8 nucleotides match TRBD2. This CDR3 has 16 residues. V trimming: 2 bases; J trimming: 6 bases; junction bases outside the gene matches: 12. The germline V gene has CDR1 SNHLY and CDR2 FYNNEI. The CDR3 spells CASSELAPSGFGEQYF. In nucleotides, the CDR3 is TGTGCCAGCAGTGAATTAGCGCCTAGCGGGTTCGGCGAGCAGTACTTC.

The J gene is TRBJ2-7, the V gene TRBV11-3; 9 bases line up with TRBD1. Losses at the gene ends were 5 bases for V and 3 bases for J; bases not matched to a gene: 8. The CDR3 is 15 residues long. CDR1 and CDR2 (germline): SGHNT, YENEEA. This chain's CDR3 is CASSPPGQGIYEQYF. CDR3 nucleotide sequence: TGTGCCAGCAGCCCTCCGGGACAGGGAATCTACGAGCAGTACTTC.

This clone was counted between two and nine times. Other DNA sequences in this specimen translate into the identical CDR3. The CDR3 is CASSVAGGPYEQYF. The CDR3 nucleotides are TGTGCCAGCAGCGTAGCGGGAGGTCCATACGAGCAGTACTTC. V gene TRBV9 combines with J gene TRBJ2-7, with TRBD2 matching over 7 bases. Unmatched junction bases numbered 4, after V lost 0 bases and J lost 4 bases. CDR1 is SGDLS, CDR2 YYNGEE, per germline. The CDR3 sequence is 14 residues long.

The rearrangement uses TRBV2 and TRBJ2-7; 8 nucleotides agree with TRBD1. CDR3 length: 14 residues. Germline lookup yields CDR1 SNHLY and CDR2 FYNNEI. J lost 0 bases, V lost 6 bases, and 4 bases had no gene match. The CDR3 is CASSAQGASYEQYF. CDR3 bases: TGTGCCAGCAGCGCCCAGGGGGCCTCCTACGAGCAGTACTTC.

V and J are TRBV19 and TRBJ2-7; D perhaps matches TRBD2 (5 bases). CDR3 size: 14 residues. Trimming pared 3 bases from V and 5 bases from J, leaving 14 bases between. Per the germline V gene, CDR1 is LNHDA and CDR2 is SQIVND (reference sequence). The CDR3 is CASSIGLRRHEQYF. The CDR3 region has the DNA TGTGCCAGTAGTATCGGACTGCGCCGCCACGAGCAGTACTTC.